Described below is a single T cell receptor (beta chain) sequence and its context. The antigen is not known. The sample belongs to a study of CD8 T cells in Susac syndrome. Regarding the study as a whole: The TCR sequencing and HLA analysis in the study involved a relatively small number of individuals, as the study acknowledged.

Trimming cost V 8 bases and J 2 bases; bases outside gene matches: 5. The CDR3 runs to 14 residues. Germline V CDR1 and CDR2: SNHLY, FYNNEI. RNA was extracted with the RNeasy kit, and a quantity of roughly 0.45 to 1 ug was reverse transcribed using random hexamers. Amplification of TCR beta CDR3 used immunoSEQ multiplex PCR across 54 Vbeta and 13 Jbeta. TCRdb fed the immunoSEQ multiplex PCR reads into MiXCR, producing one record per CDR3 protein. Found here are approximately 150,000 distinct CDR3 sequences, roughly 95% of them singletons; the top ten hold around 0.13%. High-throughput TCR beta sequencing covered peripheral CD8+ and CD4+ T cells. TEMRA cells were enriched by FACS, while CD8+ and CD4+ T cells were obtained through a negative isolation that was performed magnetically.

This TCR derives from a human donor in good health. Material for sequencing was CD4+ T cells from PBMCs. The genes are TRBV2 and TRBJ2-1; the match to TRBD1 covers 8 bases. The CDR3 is CASGRGPPYNEQFF. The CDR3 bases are TGTGCCAGCGGCAGGGGGCCCCCCTACAATGAGCAGTTCTTC.